Shown below are 20 T cell receptor beta chains from a single sample sequenced in a study of T cells after posttransplantation cyclophosphamide. Measured with immunoSEQ multiplex PCR; TCRdb has only the in-frame clones, and not every one. The repertoire holds roughly 13,000 clones, with 65% to 85% as singletons. The source material was memory CD4+ T cells sorted from PBMCs. These receptors were taken from a man aged 50 to 60.

This clone was counted a few times. J is TRBJ1-1 and V is TRBV5-1; perhaps TRBD1 as D (6 bases). With 2 bases removed from V and 2 bases from J, the gap between germline ends came to 10 bases. The CDR3 is 14 residues long. In germline, CDR1 is SGHRS, CDR2 YFSETQ. The CDR3 loop reads CASSFQGSNTEAFF. In DNA form, the CDR3 reads TGCGCCAGCAGCTTCCAGGGGTCTAACACTGAAGCTTTCTTT.

V gene TRBV5-1 combines with J gene TRBJ1-5; D is undetermined. Germline CDR1 and CDR2: SGHRS and YFSETQ. V lost 8 bases and J lost 0, with 15 bases in between. The CDR3 has 15 amino acids. CDR3 bases: TGCGCCAGTCGCCCGGGTCCCTTTAGCAATCAGCCCCAGCATTTT. Translation: CASRPGPFSNQPQHF. Full variable domain (outside the CDR3, taken from reference TRBV5-1 and TRBJ1-5): KAGVTQTPRYLIKTRGQQVTLSCSPISGHRSVSWYQQTPGQGLQFLFEYFSETQRNKGNFPGRFSGRQFSNSRSEMNVSTLELGDSALYLCASRPGPFSNQPQHFGDGTRLSIL.

This clone was found a few times. The V call is TRBV6-1, the J call TRBJ1-1; no clear D. V lost 8 bases, J lost 0 bases, and 10 bases lay in between. This CDR3 contains 13 residues. Looked up from germline, CDR1 is MNHNS and CDR2 is SASEGT. The CDR3 DNA reads as TGTGCCAGCGGAGGGTACCTGAACACTGAAGCTTTCTTT. Protein product: CASGGYLNTEAFF.

The rearrangement joins TRBV7-2 to TRBJ2-1; maybe TRBD2 (7 bases). The CDR3 contains 15 residues. CDR1 SGHTA and CDR2 FQGNSA come from the germline V gene. V was pared by 2 bases and J by 7 bases, with 15 bases between. The CDR3 coding sequence is TGTGCCAGCAGCTTATCGGGGGGCGGGGCTAATGAGCAGTTCTTC. This gives the protein CASSLSGGGANEQFF. Together with reference TRBV7-2 and TRBJ2-1, the CDR3 gives the full variable domain: GAGVSQSPSNKVTEKGKDVELRCDPISGHTALYWYRQSLGQGLEFLIYFQGNSAPDKSGLPSDRFSAERTGGSVSTLTIQRTQQEDSAVYLCASSLSGGGANEQFFGPGTRLTVL.

The rearrangement uses TRBV5-1 and TRBJ2-5, with D tentatively TRBD2 (5 bases). The germline V gene has CDR1 SGHRS and CDR2 YFSETQ. The CDR3 totals 13 residues. V lost 4 bases and J 3 bases, leaving 10 bases between the germline ends. The CDR3 nucleotides are TGCGCCAGCAGCAAAACTAGAGAAGAGACCCAGTACTTC. The encoded protein is CASSKTREETQYF.

In this sample, this clone turned up a few times. The chain is built from TRBV10-3 and TRBJ2-3; possibly TRBD1 for D (6 bases). The germline CDR1 and CDR2 sequences are ENHRY and SYGVKD. Trimming took off 3 bases at V and 6 bases at J, with 10 bases between the two ends. The CDR3 is 13 amino acids. In DNA, the CDR3 is TGTGCCATCAGTGACCAACAGGGCGATACGCAGTATTTT. Translating gives CAISDQQGDTQYF.

The chain has TRBV2 and TRBJ2-1, with 10 bases lining up with TRBD1. Germline trimming cut 6 bases from V and 1 base from J; bases unmatched to any gene: 6. The V gene's germline CDR1 is SNHLY and CDR2 FYNNEI. The CDR3 sequence is 16 residues long. The CDR3 coding sequence is TGTGCCAGCAGCCCGGGACAGGGGTCTTCCTACAATGAGCAGTTCTTC. It translates to CASSPGQGSSYNEQFF. Based on the CDR3 plus reference TRBV2 and TRBJ2-1, the full variable domain is EPEVTQTPSHQVTQMGQEVILRCVPISNHLYFYWYRQILGQKVEFLVSFYNNEISEKSEIFDDQFSVERPDGSNFTLKIRSTKLEDSAMYFCASSPGQGSSYNEQFFGPGTRLTVL.

The chain employs TRBV4-2 and TRBJ2-5; the D gene is possibly TRBD1 (6 bases). Between the trimmed V and J ends, which lost 6 bases and 1 base, there was a span of 15 bases. Germline assignment: CDR1 LGHNA and CDR2 YNFKEQ. The CDR3 consists of 15 residues. CDR3 bases: TGTGCCAGCAGTTCAATGAGGGGGTCCCAAGAGACCCAGTACTTC. It translates to CASSSMRGSQETQYF.

The chain carries TRBV7-2 and TRBJ2-1; perhaps TRBD2 as D (6 bases). V was cut by 3 bases and J by 1 base, with 10 bases left in between. Germline-derived CDR1 and CDR2 are SGHTA and FQGNSA. CDR3 length: 15 amino acids. CDR3 nucleotides: TGTGCCAGCAGCTTCCATGCGGGGTCCTACAATGAGCAGTTCTTC. As protein: CASSFHAGSYNEQFF.

This clone was seen only a few times. The chain has TRBV4-1 and TRBJ2-3, with D maybe TRBD2 (5 bases). This CDR3 is built from 14 residues. V lost 3 bases to trimming and J lost 6 bases, with 13 bases between them. Germline V gene data show CDR1 as MGHRA and CDR2 as YSYEKL. The CDR3 nucleotides are TGCGCCAGCAGCCAGGAAAGGACTTTCGATACGCAGTATTTT. Encoded protein: CASSQERTFDTQYF.

The chain combines TRBV25-1 with TRBJ1-4, with 10 bases fitting TRBD1. The CDR3 consists of 15 residues. Germline V CDR1 and CDR2: MGHDK, SYGVNS. Trimming at V came to 4 bases and at J to 8 bases, leaving 7 bases not matched to a gene. CDR3: CASSGSGTGEEKLFF. The DNA of the CDR3 is TGTGCCAGCAGTGGATCCGGGACAGGGGAGGAAAAACTGTTTTTT.

The chain recombines TRBV7-9 with TRBJ2-5; 9 bases line up with TRBD1. The end of the DNA is better explained by TRBJ2-7, so the J call may be wrong. The CDR3 is 16 residues long. Per germline, CDR1 SEHNR and CDR2 FQNEAQ (reference sequence). The CDR3: CASSLLETGGTYEQYF. CDR3 nucleotide sequence: TGTGCCAGCAGCTTATTGGAGACAGGGGGGACCTACGAGCAGTACTTC.

This clone was observed a few times. This chain joins TRBV7-2 and TRBJ1-1, with unresolved D. Germline lookup yields CDR1 SGHTA and CDR2 FQGNSA. This CDR3 contains 15 residues. The V end lost 1 base, the J end lost 0 bases, and 9 bases lay between the germline ends. The CDR3: CASSLGIGLNTEAFF. The CDR3, as DNA: TGTGCCAGCAGCTTAGGTATTGGGCTGAACACTGAAGCTTTCTTT.

V gene TRBV6-6 combines with J gene TRBJ1-2; 11 nucleotides line up with TRBD1. V gave up 6 bases and J gave up 3 bases; unmatched junction bases: 6. Germline V lookup: CDR1 MNHNY, CDR2 SVGAGI (reference sequence). The CDR3 is made up of 15 amino acids. In DNA form, the CDR3 reads TGTGCCAGCAGCAGGACAGGGGGCGGGTACTATGGCTACACCTTC. Protein product: CASSRTGGGYYGYTF.

This clone appeared a few times. The genes are TRBV30 and TRBJ1-2, with 8 bases identical to TRBD1. The germline V gene has CDR1 GTSNPN and CDR2 SVGIG (reference sequence). CDR3 length equals 14 residues. The V and J ends lost 1 base and 2 bases, in that order; junction bases with no gene match: 3. CDR3: CAWSGDRRNYGYTF. The CDR3 region has the DNA TGTGCCTGGAGTGGGGACAGGCGAAACTATGGCTACACCTTC.

J is TRBJ2-7 and V is TRBV11-3; D is possibly TRBD2 (6 bases). Trimming took off 5 bases at V and 2 bases at J, with 19 bases between the two ends. This CDR3 is built from 16 residues. CDR1 and CDR2 (germline): SGHNT, YENEEA. CDR3 sequence: CASSPNELGRPYEQYF. The CDR3 DNA sequence: TGTGCCAGCAGCCCCAACGAACTAGGGAGGCCCTACGAGCAGTACTTC.

The rearrangement joins TRBV7-2 to TRBJ2-5; the match to TRBD1 covers 9 bases. Germline CDR1 SGHTA, CDR2 FQGNSA. CDR3 length equals 16 residues. With 0 bases clipped from V and 2 bases from J, the junction kept 4 bases outside the gene matches. This chain's CDR3 is CASSLASTGGQETQYF. The CDR3 nucleotides are TGTGCCAGCAGCTTAGCTTCGACAGGGGGACAAGAGACCCAGTACTTC.

The rearrangement links TRBV18 to TRBJ1-1; the D is unclear. Germline V lookup: CDR1 KGHSH, CDR2 LQKENI. The V gene lost 3 bases and the J gene lost 2 bases, with 7 bases spanning the gap. The CDR3 is 13 residues long. The CDR3 protein is CASSPSSNTEAFF. CDR3 sequence (DNA): TGTGCCAGCTCACCTTCCAGTAACACTGAAGCTTTCTTT.

The V gene is TRBV5-6, the J gene TRBJ1-5; tentatively, D is TRBD1 (6 bases). The CDR3 has 13 residues. The ends were cut back, 3 bases at V and 3 bases at J, with 7 bases in the middle. From germline, CDR1 is SGHDT and CDR2 YYEEEE. CDR3 region: CASSSGVNQPQHF. DNA for the CDR3: TGTGCCAGCAGCTCAGGGGTCAATCAGCCCCAGCATTTT.

The chain uses TRBV19 and TRBJ1-5; 7 bases line up with TRBD1. From germline, CDR1 is LNHDA and CDR2 SQIVND (reference sequence). The CDR3 is 13 amino acids. V was clipped by 7 bases and J by 6 bases; unmatched bases: 6. The CDR3 loop is CASKDRPGQPQHF. The CDR3 coding sequence is TGTGCCAGTAAGGACAGGCCAGGTCAGCCCCAGCATTTT.